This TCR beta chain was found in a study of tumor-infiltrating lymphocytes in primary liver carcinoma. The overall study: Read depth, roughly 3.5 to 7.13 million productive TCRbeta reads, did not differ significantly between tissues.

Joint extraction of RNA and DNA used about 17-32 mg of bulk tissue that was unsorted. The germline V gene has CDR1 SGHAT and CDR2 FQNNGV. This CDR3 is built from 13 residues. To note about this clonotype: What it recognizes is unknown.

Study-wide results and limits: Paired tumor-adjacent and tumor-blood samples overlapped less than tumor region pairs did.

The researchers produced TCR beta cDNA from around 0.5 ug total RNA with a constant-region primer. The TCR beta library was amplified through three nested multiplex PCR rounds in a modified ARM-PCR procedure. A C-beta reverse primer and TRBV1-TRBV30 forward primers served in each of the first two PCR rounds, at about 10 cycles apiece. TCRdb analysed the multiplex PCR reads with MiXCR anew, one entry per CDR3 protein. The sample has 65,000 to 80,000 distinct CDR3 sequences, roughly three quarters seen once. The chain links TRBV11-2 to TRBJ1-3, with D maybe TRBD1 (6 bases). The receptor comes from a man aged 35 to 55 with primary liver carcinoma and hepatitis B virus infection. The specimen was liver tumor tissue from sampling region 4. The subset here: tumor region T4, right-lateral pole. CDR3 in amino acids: CASAQGHGNTIYF. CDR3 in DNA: TGTGCGTCAGCCCAGGGACATGGAAACACCATATATTTT.